A selection of T cell receptor beta chains follows, all from one sample in a study of T cells after yellow fever vaccination. TCRdb used MiXCR to reprocess the 5' RACE reads, holding one entry per CDR3 protein. Among 60,000 or so distinct CDR3 sequences, roughly 7.4% were seen once, and the ten largest hold around 44%. Here the sequenced sample was CD8+ T cells sorted from PBMCs, taken on the day of the first yellow fever vaccination. These receptors all come from a man aged 18 to 30 who received the YFV17D yellow fever vaccine. CDR3s include the opening cysteine and the closing phenylalanine or tryptophan. A D gene is named only where the DNA matches it firmly. Clone size is shown for a subset of rows, as once, few, many or a class of expanded clone.

v_gene	d_gene	j_gene	abundance	CDR3nt	CDR3aa
TRBV6-2/TRBV6-3	TRBD1	TRBJ2-7	many	TGTGCCAGCAGTTACTCTGAGACAGGGGGCGCGGACGAGCAGTACTTC	CASSYSETGGADEQYF
TRBV29-1	.	TRBJ2-5	many	TGCAGCGTTGAAAAGGACTTTAAAGAGACCCAGTACTTC	CSVEKDFKETQYF
TRBV5-1	.	TRBJ2-7	many	TGCGCCAGCAGCTTGGCGGCAGGGGCCTACTCCTACGAGCAGTACTTC	CASSLAAGAYSYEQYF
TRBV5-1	TRBD1	TRBJ2-7	many	TGCGCCAGCAGCACGGGTCTGGGACAGATCTCCTACGAGCAGTACTTC	CASSTGLGQISYEQYF
TRBV6-2/TRBV6-3	.	TRBJ2-1	many	TGTGCCAGCAGTTACTACATGTACAATGAGCAGTTCTTC	CASSYYMYNEQFF
TRBV4-1	.	TRBJ1-5	many	TGCGCCAGCAGCCAAGACTCGGGTAGCAATCAGCCCCAGCATTTT	CASSQDSGSNQPQHF
TRBV4-3	.	TRBJ2-7	.	TGCGCCAGCAGCCAGTTTCTAGGGCTCCGTTACGAGCAGTACTTC	CASSQFLGLRYEQYF
TRBV9	.	TRBJ1-2	many	TGTGCCAGCAGCGTTGCCGAAACGGTGAACTATGGCTACACCTTC	CASSVAETVNYGYTF
TRBV7-6	TRBD1	TRBJ1-6	many	TGTGCCAGCAGCTCCTCGGACAGGGAGGATAATTCACCCCTCCACTTT	CASSSSDREDNSPLHF
TRBV3-1	.	TRBJ2-1	many	TGTGCCAGCAGCCAAGTGACCGGAGAGAACTCGGGTGAGCAGTTCTTC	CASSQVTGENSGEQFF
TRBV4-3	.	TRBJ2-1	many	TGCGCCAGCAGCCAAGATCGGCGGTGGTCAACGCAGTTCTTC	CASSQDRRWSTQFF
TRBV6-5	.	TRBJ2-2	.	TGTGCCAGCAGTTCCCCGCGCAAGGGGATCGGGGAGCTGTTTTTT	CASSSPRKGIGELFF
TRBV13	TRBD2	TRBJ2-3	few	TGTGCCAGCAGCTTCAAGCGGGGGGGCACAGATACGCAGTATTTT	CASSFKRGGTDTQYF
TRBV6-1	.	TRBJ2-5	few	TGTGCCAGCAGTCCCGGGGCGTCGCAAGAGACCCAGTACTTC	CASSPGASQETQYF
TRBV7-4	TRBD1	TRBJ2-1	.	TGTGCCAGCAGCTTACCAGGGGGCGTGAAACAGTTCTTC	CASSLPGGVKQFF
TRBV5-4	.	TRBJ2-7	few	TGTGCCAGCAGCTTGGTGTACAGACCCTACGAGCAGTACTTC	CASSLVYRPYEQYF
TRBV12-5	.	TRBJ1-1	.	TGTGCTAGTGGTTTGGGAACAGGGATCACTGAAGCTTTCTTT	CASGLGTGITEAFF
TRBV20-1	.	TRBJ2-3	many	TGCAGTGCTAGAGAGACTAGTTTATTCGCAGATACGCAGTATTTT	CSARETSLFADTQYF
TRBV13	TRBD2	TRBJ2-3	many	TGTGCCAGCAGCTTCGGCGGGGGGGCTGCAGATACGCAGTATTTT	CASSFGGGAADTQYF
TRBV4-3	TRBD2	TRBJ2-1	many	TGCGCCAGCAGCCAAGTACCCAGCGGGGGAAGCAATGAGCAGTTCTTC	CASSQVPSGGSNEQFF
TRBV12-3/TRBV12-4	.	TRBJ2-1	.	TGTGCCAGCAGTGGTCCGAGCGAGCCTTACAATGAGCAGTTCTTC	CASSGPSEPYNEQFF
TRBV5-8	.	TRBJ1-5	many	TGTGCCAGCAGCTTTGAGGGATTTAGCAATCAGCCCCAGCATTTT	CASSFEGFSNQPQHF
TRBV5-6	.	TRBJ2-1	few	TGTGCCAGCAGCTTGAACCATGAGCAGTTCTTC	CASSLNHEQFF
TRBV7-6	.	TRBJ2-3	many	TGTGCCAGCAGCTCCACAGATACGCAGTATTTT	CASSSTDTQYF
TRBV27	.	TRBJ2-1	many	TGTGCCAGCAGTTTCGGGATTTACAATGAGCAGTTCTTC	CASSFGIYNEQFF
TRBV9	TRBD1	TRBJ2-2	few	TGTGCCAGCAGCGGCGGAGACAGGGTGAGAGCGAACACCGGGGAGCTGTTTTTT	CASSGGDRVRANTGELFF
TRBV7-8	.	TRBJ2-1	many	TGTGCCAGCAGCTTTCCAGGTTACAATGAGCAGTTCTTC	CASSFPGYNEQFF
TRBV4-2	TRBD1	TRBJ2-5	.	TGTGCCAGCAGCCAGGCCGGGACAGGGAAAGAGACCCAGTACTTC	CASSQAGTGKETQYF
TRBV7-2	TRBD1	TRBJ2-7	.	TGTGCCAGCAGCCCCCGCCCGGGACAGGGGGCCTACGAGCAGTACTTC	CASSPRPGQGAYEQYF
TRBV6-5	TRBD1	TRBJ1-1	few	TGTGCCAGCAGCAACTACCCAGGACAGGGGGGCACTGAAGCTTTCTTT	CASSNYPGQGGTEAFF
TRBV25-1	.	TRBJ2-1	few	TGTGCCAGCGACCCAGGGGATGAGCAGTTCTTC	CASDPGDEQFF
TRBV5-6	.	TRBJ2-5	.	TGTGCCAGCAGCTTGGTGGACTACCCGAGAGAGACCCAGTACTTC	CASSLVDYPRETQYF
TRBV5-5	.	TRBJ1-6	many	TGTGCCAGCAGCTTGGGAGGGGCCGGTTCACCCCTCCACTTT	CASSLGGAGSPLHF
TRBV7-6	.	TRBJ2-3	many	TGTGCCAGCAGTTCCGGGCCTCGAGCGGCTAGTCATGCGCAGTATTTT	CASSSGPRAASHAQYF
TRBV4-2	TRBD1	TRBJ2-7	many	TGTGCCAGCAGCCAAGATGGGGGACAGACGACATCCTACGAGCAGTACTTC	CASSQDGGQTTSYEQYF
TRBV7-9	TRBD1	TRBJ1-2	few	TGTGCCAGCCACGGTGGGGACAGGGTTGGCTACACCTTC	CASHGGDRVGYTF